Below are 24 T cell receptor beta chains sequenced from a single sample in a study of neurological immune-mediated disorders. TCRdb reprocessed the 5' RACE reads with MiXCR, giving one entry per CDR3 protein. The table records about 39,000 distinct CDR3 sequences, 7.2% of them present only once. The sequenced sample was CD4+ T cells from blood. Receptors originate from a man aged 50-60 years in good health.

This clonotype was counted at least ten times. V gene TRBV20-1 combines with J gene TRBJ2-2, with TRBD1 matching over 7 bases. The CDR3 has 13 residues. The J segment lost 5 bases and the V segment lost 3 bases, leaving 3 bases of the junction unmatched. Germline loops: CDR1 DFQATT, CDR2 SNEGSKA (reference sequence). The CDR3 DNA is TGCAGTGCTAGGCCGACAGGGACCGGGGAGCTGTTTTTT. Amino acid sequence: CSARPTGTGELFF.

At least ten counts were recorded for this clonotype. This chain uses TRBV5-6 with TRBJ2-1, with 7 bases lining up with TRBD2. V shed 0 bases, J shed 13 bases, and the junction held 7 bases outside the gene matches. This CDR3 comprises 13 residues. The germline gives CDR1 SGHDT, CDR2 YYEEEE. CDR3 coding DNA: TGTGCCAGCAGCTTGGGTGGCGGGAGTCTCCAGTTCTTC. This translates into CASSLGGGSLQFF.

This clonotype was recorded many times. The gene calls are TRBV6-5 and TRBJ1-2, with TRBD1 matching 7 bases. Germline CDR1 and CDR2: MNHEY and SVGAGI. The CDR3 contains 15 residues. Trimming at V came to 5 bases and at J to 5 bases, leaving 11 bases not matched to a gene. The CDR3 region is CASSPMTGTAYGYTF. As DNA, the CDR3 is TGTGCCAGCAGTCCGATGACCGGGACAGCGTATGGCTACACCTTC.

This clonotype was observed a handful of times. CDR3 coding DNA: TGCGCCAGCAGTGACAATGAGCAGTTCTTC. Its protein product is CASSDNEQFF. V gene TRBV4-1 combines with J gene TRBJ2-1; D ambiguous. The CDR3 contains 10 residues. Trimming removed 6 bases from V and 5 bases from J, with 2 bases in between. Germline V gene lookup returns CDR1 MGHRA and CDR2 YSYEKL.

The table lists this clonotype with many counts. This CDR3 is CASSIGQGNSNQPQHF. The CDR3 bases are TGTGCCAGCAGCATCGGACAGGGAAATAGCAATCAGCCCCAGCATTTT. The chain uses TRBV5-6 and TRBJ1-5; 8 bases line up with TRBD1. V lost 4 bases to trimming and J lost 0 bases; unmatched junction nucleotides: 6. The CDR3 consists of 16 residues. CDR1 and CDR2 from the germline V gene are SGHDT and YYEEEE.

There are many counts of this clonotype. V and J are TRBV10-3 and TRBJ2-7; weak D call: TRBD2 (5 bases). V lost 6 bases and J 6 bases, leaving 21 bases between the germline ends. This CDR3 spans 15 amino acids. Germline CDR1 and CDR2: ENHRY and SYGVKD. As DNA, the CDR3 is TGTGCCATCAGCTCACAAGAGGGCGGTCTATCCGAGCAGTACTTC. This sequence encodes CAISSQEGGLSEQYF.

This clonotype was seen repeatedly, ten times or more. This rearrangement joins TRBV7-2 to TRBJ2-7; no clear D. The V gene's germline CDR1 is SGHTA and CDR2 FQGNSA. This CDR3 has 14 residues. V was clipped by 5 bases and J by 2 bases, with 13 bases between them. As DNA, the CDR3 is TGTGCCAGCAGCCGACTTGGACGGCCCTACGAGCAGTACTTC. Amino acid sequence: CASSRLGRPYEQYF.

This clonotype was recorded at least ten times. The chain recombines TRBV12-3 or TRBV12-4 with TRBJ2-3; D ambiguous. The V gene lost 4 bases and the J gene lost 2 bases, with 7 bases spanning the gap. CDR3 length: 13 amino acids. The CDR3 loop reads CASSSAITDTQYF. CDR3 DNA sequence: TGTGCCAGCAGTTCCGCTATCACAGATACGCAGTATTTT.

This chain links TRBV7-3 with TRBJ2-1; TRBD2 is a possible D gene (5 bases). The CDR3 extends over 15 amino acids. Looked up from germline, CDR1 is SGHTA and CDR2 is FQGTGA. V lost 5 bases and J 1 base, leaving 12 bases between the germline ends. The CDR3 nucleotides read TGTGCCAGCAGCCCCGGACGGGAATCCTACAATGAGCAGTTCTTC. This translates into CASSPGRESYNEQFF.

The chain joins TRBV3-1 to TRBJ2-2; D not resolved. The germline V gene has CDR1 LGHDT and CDR2 YNNKEL (reference sequence). The V end lost 0 bases, the J end lost 6 bases, and 11 bases lay between the germline ends. The CDR3 covers 15 residues. DNA for the CDR3: TGTGCCAGCAGCCAAGATAGACTGTCGGCCGGGGAGCTGTTTTTT. Protein sequence: CASSQDRLSAGELFF.

This clonotype was counted at least ten times. This rearrangement joins TRBV20-1 to TRBJ2-4; possibly TRBD2 for D (5 bases). The CDR3 spans 15 residues. V shed 3 bases and J shed 1 base, with 13 bases lying between them. Germline CDR1 and CDR2: DFQATT and SNEGSKA (reference sequence). The CDR3 nucleotides read TGCAGTGCTAGCAACCCCGGGGTCGCCAAAAACATTCAGTACTTC. Protein: CSASNPGVAKNIQYF.

At least ten counts were recorded for this clonotype. The V and J genes are TRBV7-6 and TRBJ2-3, with D unclear. Germline loops: CDR1 SGHVS, CDR2 FNYEAQ. V was trimmed by 1 base and J by 1 base, leaving 9 bases between them. CDR3 size: 15 residues. The CDR3, as DNA: TGTGCCAGCAGCTTAGGGCAGACCCGCACAGATACGCAGTATTTT. It codes for CASSLGQTRTDTQYF.

This clonotype occurred many times. The chain employs TRBV3-1 and TRBJ2-1; 9 nucleotides align to TRBD1. The ends lost 8 bases at V and 5 bases at J; junction bases unmatched: 7. Germline V lookup: CDR1 LGHDT, CDR2 YNNKEL (reference sequence). The CDR3 spans 14 residues. This CDR3 reads CASGNRGLDNEQFF. The CDR3 bases are TGTGCCAGCGGTAACAGGGGGCTTGACAATGAGCAGTTCTTC.

Only a few counts were recorded for this clonotype. This rearrangement joins TRBV12-3 or TRBV12-4 to TRBJ1-5; 9 nucleotides line up with TRBD1. J was trimmed by 5 bases and V by 6 bases; bases with no gene match: 5. The CDR3 runs 14 residues. DNA of the CDR3: TGTGCCAGCAGCCAAACAGGGGGCCATCAGCCCCAGCATTTT. Encoded protein: CASSQTGGHQPQHF.

This clonotype was detected many times. This rearrangement joins TRBV5-1 to TRBJ1-5; a weak D match, TRBD1 (6 bases). Trimming took 5 bases from V and 3 from J, leaving 18 bases between them. CDR3 length equals 16 residues. The germline V gene has CDR1 SGHRS and CDR2 YFSETQ. The CDR3 reads CASRREPGANNQPQHF. The DNA of the CDR3 is TGCGCCAGCAGGAGAGAGCCGGGGGCGAACAATCAGCCCCAGCATTTT. The whole variable domain, filled in from reference TRBV5-1 and TRBJ1-5, reads KAGVTQTPRYLIKTRGQQVTLSCSPISGHRSVSWYQQTPGQGLQFLFEYFSETQRNKGNFPGRFSGRQFSNSRSEMNVSTLELGDSALYLCASRREPGANNQPQHFGDGTRLSIL.

This clonotype was seen many times. The rearrangement uses TRBV7-8 and TRBJ2-5; D assignment may be TRBD1 or TRBD2 (5 bases each). Germline CDR1 is SGHVS and CDR2 is FQNEAQ. The V end was cut by 5 bases, the J end by 5 bases, with 12 bases between. The CDR3 runs to 13 residues. The CDR3 loop reads CASSPLWGETQYF. In nucleotides, the CDR3 is TGTGCCAGCAGCCCCCTCTGGGGGGAGACCCAGTACTTC.

This clonotype was counted many times. J is TRBJ2-7 and V is TRBV10-3; tentative D call: TRBD1 (7 bases). The CDR3 consists of 13 residues. V shed 6 bases and J shed 3 bases, with 12 bases lying between them. CDR1 is ENHRY, CDR2 SYGVKD, per germline. The CDR3 loop reads CAIREGQSYEQYF. The CDR3, as DNA: TGTGCCATCAGGGAGGGACAGAGCTACGAGCAGTACTTC.

There are many counts of this clonotype. The V call is TRBV5-1, the J call TRBJ2-2; D may be TRBD1 (6 bases). V lost 0 bases and J lost 0, with 6 bases in between. Germline loops: CDR1 SGHRS, CDR2 YFSETQ. There are 15 residues in the CDR3. The CDR3 is CASSLDRANTGELFF. CDR3 nucleotide sequence: TGCGCCAGCAGCTTGGACAGGGCGAACACCGGGGAGCTGTTTTTT.

The chain uses TRBV20-1 and TRBJ2-3; 9 bases map to TRBD2. Germline V gene sequence: CDR1 DFQATT, CDR2 SNEGSKA (reference sequence). The CDR3 sequence is 17 residues long. The trim removed 1 base at V and 0 bases at J, leaving 8 bases unmatched. The CDR3 DNA is TGCAGTGCTAGAGGCGCCTTGGGACTAGCTAGCACAGATACGCAGTATTTT. This translates into CSARGALGLASTDTQYF.

There are many counts of this clonotype. The V gene is TRBV5-1, the J gene TRBJ2-1, with TRBD2 identical over 7 bases. The J segment lost 1 base and the V segment lost 4 bases, leaving 17 bases of the junction unmatched. Per germline, CDR1 SGHRS and CDR2 YFSETQ. There are 19 residues in the CDR3. The CDR3 coding sequence is TGCGCCAGCAGCCGCCGAAGCAAAGGCGGGAGTGTTTCCTACAATGAGCAGTTCTTC. Translating gives CASSRRSKGGSVSYNEQFF. Using reference TRBV5-1 and TRBJ2-1 for the parts outside the CDR3, the full variable domain is KAGVTQTPRYLIKTRGQQVTLSCSPISGHRSVSWYQQTPGQGLQFLFEYFSETQRNKGNFPGRFSGRQFSNSRSEMNVSTLELGDSALYLCASSRRSKGGSVSYNEQFFGPGTRLTVL.

This clonotype was seen repeatedly, ten times or more. J is TRBJ2-6 and V is TRBV28; 8 bases agree with TRBD1. This CDR3 comprises 16 residues. Looked up from germline, CDR1 is MDHEN and CDR2 is SYDVKM. The ends lost 5 bases at V and 1 base at J; junction bases unmatched: 4. This chain's CDR3 is CASSRGQGSGANVLTF. The CDR3, as DNA: TGTGCCAGCAGTCGAGGACAGGGATCTGGGGCCAACGTCCTGACTTTC.

This clonotype appeared a few times. CDR3 sequence reads: CASSSGLGQETQYF. The CDR3 nucleotides are TGTGCCAGCTCATCTGGACTAGGCCAAGAGACCCAGTACTTC. The chain is built from TRBV18 and TRBJ2-5; TRBD2 matches at 7 bases. Trimming took 5 bases from V and 1 from J; bases not matched to a gene: 4. Germline CDR1 KGHSH, CDR2 LQKENI. CDR3 length equals 14 residues.

This clonotype was detected many times. The CDR3 spells CASSPYPRSGAQETQYF. The CDR3 nucleotides read TGTGCCAGCAGCCCGTATCCCCGGTCCGGAGCTCAAGAGACCCAGTACTTC. V usage is TRBV7-2 and J usage is TRBJ2-5, with no clear D. The V gene lost 5 bases and the J gene lost 2 bases, with 21 bases spanning the gap. This CDR3 is 17 amino acids long. Germline V gives CDR1 SGHTA, CDR2 FQGNSA.

This clonotype was recorded many times. V is TRBV4-2 and J is TRBJ2-1, with D unclear. V was trimmed by 1 base and J by 0 bases, leaving 10 bases between them. Germline CDR1 reads LGHNA; CDR2 reads YNFKEQ. The CDR3 length is 16 residues. For the CDR3, the DNA is TGTGCCAGCAGCCAAGTCTACAGTTACTCCTACAATGAGCAGTTCTTC. The encoded protein is CASSQVYSYSYNEQFF.